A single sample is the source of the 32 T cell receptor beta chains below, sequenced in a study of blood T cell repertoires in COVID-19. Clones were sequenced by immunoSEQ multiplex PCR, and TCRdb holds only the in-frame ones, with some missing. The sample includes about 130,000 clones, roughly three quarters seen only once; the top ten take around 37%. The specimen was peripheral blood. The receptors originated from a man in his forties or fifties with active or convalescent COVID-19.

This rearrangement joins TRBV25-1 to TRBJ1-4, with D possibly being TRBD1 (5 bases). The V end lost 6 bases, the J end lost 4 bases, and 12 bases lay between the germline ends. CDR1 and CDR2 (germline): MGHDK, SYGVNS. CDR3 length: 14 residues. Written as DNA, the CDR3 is TGTGCCAGCAGCCACGGGACTGGTAATGAAAAACTGTTTTTT. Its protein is CASSHGTGNEKLFF. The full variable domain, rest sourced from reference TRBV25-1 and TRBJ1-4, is EADIYQTPRYLVIGTGKKITLECSQTMGHDKMYWYQQDPGMELHLIHYSYGVNSTEKGDLSSESTVSRIRTEHFPLTLESARPSHTSQYLCASSHGTGNEKLFFGSGTQLSVL.

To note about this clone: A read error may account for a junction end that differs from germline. The CDR3 nucleotides read TGTGCCGGCAGCCAACGGGGGGGGCCGGCGGGGGAGACCCAGTACTTC. Translating it yields CAGSQRGGPAGETQYF. The rearrangement joins TRBV14 to TRBJ2-5, with 8 bases identical to TRBD2. Germline assignment: CDR1 SGHDN and CDR2 FVKESK. The CDR3 is 16 amino acids.

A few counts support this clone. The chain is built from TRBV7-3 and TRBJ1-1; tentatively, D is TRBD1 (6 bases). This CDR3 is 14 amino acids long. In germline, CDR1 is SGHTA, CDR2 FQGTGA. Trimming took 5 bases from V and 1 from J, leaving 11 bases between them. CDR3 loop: CASSQGHQNTEAFF. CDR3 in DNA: TGTGCCAGCAGCCAGGGACATCAGAACACTGAAGCTTTCTTT.

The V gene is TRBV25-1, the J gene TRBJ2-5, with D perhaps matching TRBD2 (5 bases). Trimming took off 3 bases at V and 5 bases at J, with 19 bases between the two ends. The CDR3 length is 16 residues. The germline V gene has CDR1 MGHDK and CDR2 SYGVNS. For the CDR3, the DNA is TGTGCCAGCAGTGATGAGGGCGGTACAGAGTGGGAGACCCAGTACTTC. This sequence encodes CASSDEGGTEWETQYF.

The CDR3 DNA is TGTGCCACCAGTGATTTAGGGCTAGCTGCTAGCACAGATACGCAGTATTTT. Its translation: CATSDLGLAASTDTQYF. This chain joins TRBV24-1 and TRBJ2-3, with D possibly TRBD2 on 5 matching bases. This CDR3 contains 17 residues. CDR1 and CDR2 from the germline V gene are KGHDR and SFDVKD. Trimming took 1 base from V and 0 from J, leaving 13 bases between them.

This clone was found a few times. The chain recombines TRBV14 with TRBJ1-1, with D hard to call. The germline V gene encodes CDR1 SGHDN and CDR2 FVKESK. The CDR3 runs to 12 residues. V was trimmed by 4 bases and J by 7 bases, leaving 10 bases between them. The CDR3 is CASSLLAGEAFF. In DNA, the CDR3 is TGTGCCAGCAGCCTACTAGCGGGTGAAGCTTTCTTT. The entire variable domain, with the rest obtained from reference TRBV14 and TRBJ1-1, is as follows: EAGVTQFPSHSVIEKGQTVTLRCDPISGHDNLYWYRRVMGKEIKFLLHFVKESKQDESGMPNNRFLAERTGGTYSTLKVQPAELEDSGVYFCASSLLAGEAFFGQGTRLTVV.

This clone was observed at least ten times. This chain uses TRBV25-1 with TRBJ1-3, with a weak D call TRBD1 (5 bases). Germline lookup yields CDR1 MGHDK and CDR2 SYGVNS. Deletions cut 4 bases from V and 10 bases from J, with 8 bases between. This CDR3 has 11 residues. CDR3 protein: CASSVGATIYF. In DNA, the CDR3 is TGTGCCAGCAGTGTAGGGGCGACCATATATTTT.

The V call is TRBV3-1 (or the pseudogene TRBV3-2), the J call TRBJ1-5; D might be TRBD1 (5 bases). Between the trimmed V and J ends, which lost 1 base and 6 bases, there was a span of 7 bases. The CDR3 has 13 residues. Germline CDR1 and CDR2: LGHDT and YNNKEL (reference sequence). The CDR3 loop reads CASSQGGGQPQHF. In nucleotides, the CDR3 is TGTGCCAGCAGCCAAGGGGGGGGTCAGCCCCAGCATTTT.

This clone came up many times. CDR3 nucleotides: TGTGCCAGCAGCTTGCAGGGGTCGAATTCACCCCTCCACTTT. Amino acid sequence: CASSLQGSNSPLHF. This chain links TRBV5-4 with TRBJ1-6; tentative D call: TRBD1 (6 bases). Germline CDR1 is SGHNT and CDR2 is YYREEE (reference sequence). The V end lost 1 base, the J end lost 7 bases, and 9 bases lay between the germline ends. The CDR3 consists of 14 residues.

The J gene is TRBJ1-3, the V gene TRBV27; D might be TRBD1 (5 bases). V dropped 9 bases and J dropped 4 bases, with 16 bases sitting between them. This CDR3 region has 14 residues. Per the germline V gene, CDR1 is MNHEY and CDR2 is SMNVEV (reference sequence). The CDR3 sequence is CASSEGRGGNTIYF. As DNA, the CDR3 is TGTGCCAGTTCAGAGGGGAGGGGAGGAAACACCATATATTTT.

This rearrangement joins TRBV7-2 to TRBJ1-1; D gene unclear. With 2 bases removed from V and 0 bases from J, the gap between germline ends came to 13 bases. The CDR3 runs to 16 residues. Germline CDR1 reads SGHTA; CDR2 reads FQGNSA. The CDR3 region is CASSLKAGGLNTEAFF. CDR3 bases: TGTGCCAGCAGCTTAAAGGCAGGTGGCCTGAACACTGAAGCTTTCTTT.

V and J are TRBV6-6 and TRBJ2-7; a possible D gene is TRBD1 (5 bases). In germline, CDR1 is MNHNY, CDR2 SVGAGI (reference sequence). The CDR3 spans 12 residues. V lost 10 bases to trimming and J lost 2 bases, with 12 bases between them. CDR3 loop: CATSDRTYEQYF. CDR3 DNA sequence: TGTGCCACCTCAGACAGAACCTACGAGCAGTACTTC.

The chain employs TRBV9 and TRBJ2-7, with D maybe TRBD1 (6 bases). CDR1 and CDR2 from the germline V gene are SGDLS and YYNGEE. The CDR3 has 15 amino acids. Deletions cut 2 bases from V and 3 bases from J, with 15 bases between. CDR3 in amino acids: CASSVNPGTFYEQYF. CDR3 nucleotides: TGTGCCAGCAGCGTCAACCCCGGGACATTCTACGAGCAGTACTTC.

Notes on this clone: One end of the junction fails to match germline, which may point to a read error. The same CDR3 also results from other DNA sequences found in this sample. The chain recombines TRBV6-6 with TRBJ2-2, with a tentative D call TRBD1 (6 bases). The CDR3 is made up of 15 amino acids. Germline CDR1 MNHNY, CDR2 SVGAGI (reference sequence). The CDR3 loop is CASSSQGPGTGELFF. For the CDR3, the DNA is TGTGCCAGCAGTTCACAGGGTCCGGGCACCGGGGAGCTATTTTTT.

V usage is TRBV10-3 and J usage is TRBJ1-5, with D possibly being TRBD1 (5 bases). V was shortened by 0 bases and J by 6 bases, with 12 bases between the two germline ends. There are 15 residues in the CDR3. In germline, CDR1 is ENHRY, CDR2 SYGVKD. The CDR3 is CAISESGGVGQPQHF. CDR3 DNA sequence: TGTGCCATCAGTGAGTCGGGGGGGGTAGGTCAGCCCCAGCATTTT.

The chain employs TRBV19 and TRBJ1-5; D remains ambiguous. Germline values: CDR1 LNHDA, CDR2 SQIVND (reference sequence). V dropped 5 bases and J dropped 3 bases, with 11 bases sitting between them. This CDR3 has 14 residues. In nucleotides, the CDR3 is TGTGCCAGTAGTCTTGGGAGGCCCAATCAGCCCCAGCATTTT. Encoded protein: CASSLGRPNQPQHF.

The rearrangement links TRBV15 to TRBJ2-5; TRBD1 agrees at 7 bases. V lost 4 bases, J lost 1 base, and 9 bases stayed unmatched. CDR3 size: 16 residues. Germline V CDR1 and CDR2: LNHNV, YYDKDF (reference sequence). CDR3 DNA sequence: TGTGCCACCAGCAACCTGGGACAGCTGCTCCAAGAGACCCAGTACTTC. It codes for CATSNLGQLLQETQYF.

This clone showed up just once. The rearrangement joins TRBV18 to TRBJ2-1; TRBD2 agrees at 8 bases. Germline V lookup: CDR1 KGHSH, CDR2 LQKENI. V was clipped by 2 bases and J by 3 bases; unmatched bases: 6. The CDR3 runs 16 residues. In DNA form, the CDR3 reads TGTGCCAGCTCACCAGTTCCTAGCGGGTACTACAATGAGCAGTTCTTC. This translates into CASSPVPSGYYNEQFF.

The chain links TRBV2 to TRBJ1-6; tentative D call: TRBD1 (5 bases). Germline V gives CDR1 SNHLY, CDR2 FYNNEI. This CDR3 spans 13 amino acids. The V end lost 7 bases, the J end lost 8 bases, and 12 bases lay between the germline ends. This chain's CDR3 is CASTKGGDSPLHF. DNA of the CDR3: TGTGCCAGCACCAAAGGAGGGGATTCACCCCTCCACTTT.

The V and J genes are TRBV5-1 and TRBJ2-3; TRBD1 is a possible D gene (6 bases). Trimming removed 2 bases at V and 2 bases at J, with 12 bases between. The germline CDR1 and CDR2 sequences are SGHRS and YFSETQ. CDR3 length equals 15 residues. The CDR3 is CASSFRGPYTDTQYF. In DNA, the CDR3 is TGCGCCAGCAGCTTCAGGGGACCTTACACAGATACGCAGTATTTT. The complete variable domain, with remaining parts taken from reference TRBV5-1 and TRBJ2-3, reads KAGVTQTPRYLIKTRGQQVTLSCSPISGHRSVSWYQQTPGQGLQFLFEYFSETQRNKGNFPGRFSGRQFSNSRSEMNVSTLELGDSALYLCASSFRGPYTDTQYFGPGTRLTVL.

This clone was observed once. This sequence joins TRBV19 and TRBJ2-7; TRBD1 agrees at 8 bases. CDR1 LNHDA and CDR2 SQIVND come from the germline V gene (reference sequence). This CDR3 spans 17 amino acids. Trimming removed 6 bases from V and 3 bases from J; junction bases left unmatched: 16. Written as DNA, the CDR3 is TGTGCCAGTAGCCGCCAACCCCCGGGTGGACAGGGCTACGAGCAGTACTTC. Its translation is CASSRQPPGGQGYEQYF.

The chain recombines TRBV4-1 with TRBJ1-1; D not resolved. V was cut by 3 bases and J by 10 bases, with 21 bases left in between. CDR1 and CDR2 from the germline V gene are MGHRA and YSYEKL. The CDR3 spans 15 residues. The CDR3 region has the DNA TGCGCCAGCAGCCATGAGGTCCGGGTACTGGTAGGAGCTTTCTTT. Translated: CASSHEVRVLVGAFF.

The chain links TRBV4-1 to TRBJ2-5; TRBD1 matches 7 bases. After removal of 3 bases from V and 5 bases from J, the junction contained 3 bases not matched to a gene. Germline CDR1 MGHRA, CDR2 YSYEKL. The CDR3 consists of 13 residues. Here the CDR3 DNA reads TGCGCCAGCAGCCACCAACAGGGGGAGACCCAGTACTTC. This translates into CASSHQQGETQYF.

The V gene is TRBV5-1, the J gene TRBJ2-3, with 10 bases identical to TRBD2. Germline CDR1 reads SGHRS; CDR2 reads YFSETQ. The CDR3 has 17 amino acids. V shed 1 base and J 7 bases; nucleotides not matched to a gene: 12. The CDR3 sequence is CASSLTGTSDPPNTQYF. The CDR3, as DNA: TGCGCCAGCAGCTTGACCGGGACTAGCGACCCTCCGAATACGCAGTATTTT.

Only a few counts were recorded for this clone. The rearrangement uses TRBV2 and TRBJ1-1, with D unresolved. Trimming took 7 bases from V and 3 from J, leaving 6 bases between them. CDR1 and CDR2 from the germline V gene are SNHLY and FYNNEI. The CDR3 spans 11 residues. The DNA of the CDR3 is TGTGCCAGCATCGTAGACACTGAAGCTTTCTTT. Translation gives CASIVDTEAFF. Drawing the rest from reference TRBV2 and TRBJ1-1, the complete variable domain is EPEVTQTPSHQVTQMGQEVILRCVPISNHLYFYWYRQILGQKVEFLVSFYNNEISEKSEIFDDQFSVERPDGSNFTLKIRSTKLEDSAMYFCASIVDTEAFFGQGTRLTVV.

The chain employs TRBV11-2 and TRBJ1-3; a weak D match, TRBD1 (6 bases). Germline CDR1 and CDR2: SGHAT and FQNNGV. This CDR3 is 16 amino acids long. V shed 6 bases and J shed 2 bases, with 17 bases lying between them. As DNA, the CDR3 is TGTGCCAGCAGATATTCTGCAGGGGATACTGGAAACACCATATATTTT. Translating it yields CASRYSAGDTGNTIYF.

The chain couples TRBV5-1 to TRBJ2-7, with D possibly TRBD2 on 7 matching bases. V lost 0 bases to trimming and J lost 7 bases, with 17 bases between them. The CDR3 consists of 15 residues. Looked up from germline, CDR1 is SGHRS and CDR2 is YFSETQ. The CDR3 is CASSLASGGAEEQYF. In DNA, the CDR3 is TGCGCCAGCAGCTTGGCGTCGGGGGGCGCGGAGGAGCAGTACTTC.

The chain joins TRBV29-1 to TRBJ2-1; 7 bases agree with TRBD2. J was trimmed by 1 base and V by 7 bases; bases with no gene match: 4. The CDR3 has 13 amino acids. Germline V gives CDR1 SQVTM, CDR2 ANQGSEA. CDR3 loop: CSALSGSYNEQFF. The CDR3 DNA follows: TGCAGCGCCCTTAGCGGGTCCTACAATGAGCAGTTCTTC.

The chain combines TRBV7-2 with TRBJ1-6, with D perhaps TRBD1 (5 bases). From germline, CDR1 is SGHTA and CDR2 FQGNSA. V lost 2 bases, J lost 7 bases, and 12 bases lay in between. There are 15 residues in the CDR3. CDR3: CASSLLIGVNSPLHF. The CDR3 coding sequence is TGTGCCAGCAGCTTACTAATAGGGGTAAATTCACCCCTCCACTTT.

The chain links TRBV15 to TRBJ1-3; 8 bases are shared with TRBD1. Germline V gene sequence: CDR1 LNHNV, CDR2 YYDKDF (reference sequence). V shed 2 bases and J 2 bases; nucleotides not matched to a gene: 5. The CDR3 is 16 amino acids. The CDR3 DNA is TGTGCCACCAGCAGATCTGGACAGGGCACTGGAAACACCATATATTTT. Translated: CATSRSGQGTGNTIYF.

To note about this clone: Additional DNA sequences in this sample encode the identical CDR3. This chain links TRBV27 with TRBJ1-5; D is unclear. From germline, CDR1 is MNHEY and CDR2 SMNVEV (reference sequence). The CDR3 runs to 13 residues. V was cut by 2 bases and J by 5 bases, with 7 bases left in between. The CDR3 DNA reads TGTGCCAGCAGTTTAGGCGGGGATCAGCCCCAGCATTTT. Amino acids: CASSLGGDQPQHF.

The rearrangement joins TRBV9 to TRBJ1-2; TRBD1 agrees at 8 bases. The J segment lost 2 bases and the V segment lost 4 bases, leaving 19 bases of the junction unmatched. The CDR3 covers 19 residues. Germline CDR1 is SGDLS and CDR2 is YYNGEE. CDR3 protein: CASSLKDRVDFVKNYGYTF. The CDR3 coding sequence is TGTGCCAGCAGCCTGAAGGACAGGGTGGATTTTGTGAAGAACTATGGCTACACCTTC. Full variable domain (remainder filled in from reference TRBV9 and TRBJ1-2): DSGVTQTPKHLITATGQRVTLRCSPRSGDLSVYWYQQSLDQGLQFLIQYYNGEERAKGNILERFSAQQFPDLHSELNLSSLELGDSALYFCASSLKDRVDFVKNYGYTFGSGTRLTVV.